The source of this T cell receptor (beta chain) is a study of blood T cell repertoires in COVID-19. Study-level information: Both acute and convalescent COVID-19 samples were obtained from the United States, Italy and Spain. The analysed material was cDNA or gDNA that came from T cells, B-cell-depleted T cells, or PBMCs.

The V end lost 2 bases, the J end lost 2 bases, and 12 bases lay between the germline ends. The CDR3 covers 15 residues. Germline V lookup: CDR1 MNHEY, CDR2 SVGAGI. Per the original methods: Nucleated cell counts were estimated from reference gene primer amplification. Sequencing was performed with immunoSEQ multiplex PCR; in TCRdb, only in-frame clones are kept and a portion is missing. V, J and clone size reflect that table, while D and trimming were determined from the DNA. This table holds 70,000 to 100,000 clones, around 72% found once. The J gene is TRBJ1-2, the V gene TRBV6-5, with a weak D call TRBD1 (6 bases). Sequencing used peripheral blood. The TCR originated in a woman aged 55-69 years in a cohort sampled during active or convalescent COVID-19. Written as DNA, the CDR3 is TGTGCCAGCAGTTACGATCCCGGGACAAACTATGGCTACACCTTC. Translation: CASSYDPGTNYGYTF.